This TCR beta chain was recorded in a study of high-grade serous ovarian cancer treatment subgroups. Study details: Mean per sample: around 14,000 reads, more than 6,500 unique TCR beta rearrangements. Study results and limitations: Same-patient tumor repertoires overlapped at about 0.095 to 0.8; different patients barely overlapped. Higher neoantigen levels went with greater TCR clonal relatedness. Only CDR3 was analyzed; CDR1 and CDR2 were not.

Assay: immunoSEQ multiplex PCR; the TCRdb copy retains only in-frame clones and omits some. The table has roughly 8,000 clones, 72% seen once; the top ten hold 5.8%. Germline-derived CDR1 and CDR2 are LNHNV and YYDKDF (reference sequence). Trimming left V 5 bases short and J 4 bases short, with 14 bases between. This CDR3 is 15 amino acids long. Tumor samples were obtained before definitive surgery or chemotherapy. Details on this clone: As yet, its antigen is unknown.

The sequenced material came from tumor tissue. This receptor was obtained from a human donor with high-grade serous ovarian cancer. This chain uses TRBV15 with TRBJ1-4, with D unclear. CDR3: CATSPIGTHNEKLFF. The DNA for the CDR3 is TGTGCCACCAGCCCAATAGGAACACATAATGAAAAACTGTTTTTT.